Each of the 21 T cell receptor beta chains below was sequenced from the same sample in a study of blood T cells in healthy people across ages. Using a J-beta primer mix together with a sample-barcoded 5' primer, a second PCR was run for roughly 7 to 11 cycles. TCRdb fed the 5' RACE reads into MiXCR, producing one record per CDR3 protein. The sample has fewer than 1.5 million distinct CDR3 sequences, 42% seen once. Sample: blood. Receptor source: a young woman in good health.

V and J are TRBV5-1 and TRBJ1-6; possible D gene TRBD1, 5 bases. With 3 bases removed from V and 10 bases from J, the gap between germline ends came to 14 bases. The germline V gene has CDR1 SGHRS and CDR2 YFSETQ. CDR3 length: 14 residues. CDR3 protein: CASSSDGARSPLHF. The CDR3 nucleotides read TGCGCCAGCAGCTCGGATGGGGCTAGGTCACCCCTCCACTTT.

The rearrangement joins TRBV25-1 to TRBJ2-7; D may match TRBD1 or TRBD2 (5 bases each). This CDR3 comprises 13 residues. V lost 3 bases to trimming and J lost 5 bases, with 11 bases between them. Per the germline V gene, CDR1 is MGHDK and CDR2 is SYGVNS. The CDR3 nucleotides read TGTGCCAGCAGTGAGTTCCAGGGACACGAGCAGTACTTC. Translating it yields CASSEFQGHEQYF.

The chain recombines TRBV7-3 with TRBJ2-3; tentatively, D is TRBD2 (7 bases). Germline CDR1 and CDR2: SGHTA and FQGTGA. CDR3 size: 15 residues. V was pared by 4 bases and J by 7 bases, with 18 bases between. The CDR3 protein is CASSSSRGARNTQYF. CDR3 in DNA: TGTGCCAGCAGCTCCAGTCGGGGGGCCAGGAATACGCAGTATTTT.

This clonotype was seen a handful of times. This rearrangement joins TRBV12-3 or TRBV12-4 to TRBJ2-5; TRBD2 matches at 13 bases. This CDR3 comprises 18 residues. Losses at the gene ends were 11 bases for V and 2 bases for J; bases not matched to a gene: 17. The CDR3 here is CAGNPGLAGIYGQETQYF. In DNA form, the CDR3 reads TGTGCCGGCAATCCGGGACTAGCGGGAATCTACGGGCAAGAGACCCAGTACTTC.

The rearrangement joins TRBV5-1 to TRBJ2-5, with 10 bases matching TRBD1. The V segment lost 3 bases and the J segment 3 bases; nucleotides outside the gene matches: 5. From germline, CDR1 is SGHRS and CDR2 YFSETQ. This CDR3 is 15 amino acids long. The chain's CDR3 is CASSWPGTGEETQYF. The CDR3 bases are TGCGCCAGCAGCTGGCCCGGGACAGGGGAAGAGACCCAGTACTTC.

This clonotype was seen more than once but under ten times. The rearrangement joins TRBV25-1 to TRBJ2-7; 8 bases fit TRBD2. This CDR3 contains 15 residues. CDR1 and CDR2 (germline): MGHDK, SYGVNS. Trimming at V came to 4 bases and at J to 4 bases, leaving 9 bases not matched to a gene. CDR3 DNA sequence: TGTGCCAGCAGTGGCATTAGCGGGGCGGGTTACGAGCAGTACTTC. Its translation: CASSGISGAGYEQYF.

This chain joins TRBV5-1 and TRBJ1-1; unclear D gene. Germline V lookup: CDR1 SGHRS, CDR2 YFSETQ. The germline V and J ends were trimmed by 4 bases and 2 bases, with 12 bases remaining between them. The CDR3 totals 14 residues. CDR3 nucleotide sequence: TGCGCCAGCAGCCAAAAACCCAGAAACACTGAAGCTTTCTTT. Translation: CASSQKPRNTEAFF.

The CDR3 is CASSAYRGRGTSGTWEQYF. Written as DNA, the CDR3 is TGTGCCAGCAGCGCCTACAGGGGGAGGGGGACTAGCGGTACATGGGAGCAGTACTTC. The chain joins TRBV7-9 to TRBJ2-5; 11 nucleotides match TRBD2. J gave up 11 bases and V 5 bases, and 25 bases lay outside the gene matches. CDR1 is SEHNR and CDR2 is FQNEAQ in the germline V gene (reference sequence). The CDR3 is 19 residues long. Supplemented by reference TRBV7-9 and TRBJ2-5, the full variable domain reads DTGVSQNPRHKITKRGQNVTFRCDPISEHNRLYWYRQTLGQGPEFLTYFQNEAQLEKSRLLSDRFSAERPKGSFSTLEIQRTEQGDSAMYLCASSAYRGRGTSGTWEQYFGPGTRLLVL.

This clonotype has more than one count but fewer than ten. This chain uses TRBV6-5 with TRBJ2-1; D is ambiguous. Germline V gene sequence: CDR1 MNHEY, CDR2 SVGAGI. The CDR3 is 12 amino acids. V dropped 4 bases and J dropped 8 bases, with 9 bases sitting between them. CDR3 in amino acids: CASSSDKDEQFF. The DNA of the CDR3 is TGTGCCAGCAGTTCCGACAAGGATGAGCAGTTCTTC.

The chain recombines TRBV12-3 or TRBV12-4 with TRBJ2-5, with 7 bases aligning to TRBD2. V lost 7 bases to trimming and J lost 1 base; unmatched junction nucleotides: 9. The length of the CDR3 is 15 residues. The chain's CDR3 is CASKAAGVSQETQYF. The CDR3 nucleotides are TGTGCCAGCAAGGCTGCGGGAGTTTCCCAAGAGACCCAGTACTTC.

The chain uses TRBV10-3 and TRBJ2-5, with 11 bases fitting TRBD2. CDR3 length: 14 residues. V was pared by 10 bases and J by 3 bases, with 7 bases of the junction left unmatched. Germline CDR1 reads ENHRY; CDR2 reads SYGVKD. The CDR3 DNA is TGTGCCACAAGGACTAGCGGGCCAAAAGAGACCCAGTACTTC. This gives the protein CATRTSGPKETQYF.

The chain joins TRBV2 to TRBJ2-1; TRBD1 matches 9 bases. Germline V gives CDR1 SNHLY, CDR2 FYNNEI. This CDR3 has 15 amino acids. The ends lost 6 bases at V and 4 bases at J; junction bases unmatched: 7. The CDR3 DNA reads as TGTGCCAGCAGGGGAGGGACAGGGCGATACAATGAGCAGTTCTTC. It codes for CASRGGTGRYNEQFF.

This chain links TRBV9 with TRBJ2-1; perhaps TRBD1 as D (6 bases). TRBJ2-7 explains the end of the DNA better; the J call may be wrong. Germline lookup yields CDR1 SGDLS and CDR2 YYNGEE. The CDR3 has 14 residues. The CDR3 DNA reads as TGTGCCAGCAGCCCCCGGGACATTACCTTCGAGCAGTACTTC. Protein: CASSPRDITFEQYF.

The table lists this clonotype with a count of one. The chain couples TRBV3-1 to TRBJ2-7; 7 bases are a match to TRBD1. J was trimmed by 4 bases and V by 3 bases; bases with no gene match: 6. From germline, CDR1 is LGHDT and CDR2 YNNKEL (reference sequence). The CDR3 length is 14 residues. This CDR3 reads CASSQRDRIYEQYF. The CDR3 DNA is TGTGCCAGCAGCCAGAGGGACAGAATATACGAGCAGTACTTC.

This clonotype has a handful of counts. The chain combines TRBV12-3 or TRBV12-4 with TRBJ2-3; D might be TRBD1 (6 bases). The V and J ends lost 6 bases and 2 bases respectively, with 12 bases between them. The CDR3 loop spans 14 amino acids. The CDR3 nucleotides read TGTGCCAGCAGACCGGACAGAGACACAGATACGCAGTATTTT. It is translated as CASRPDRDTDTQYF.

V gene TRBV7-2 combines with J gene TRBJ2-1; D is unclear. The CDR3 is made up of 16 amino acids. CDR1 and CDR2 from the germline V gene are SGHTA and FQGNSA. V dropped 5 bases and J dropped 1 base, with 15 bases sitting between them. The CDR3 sequence: CASSRPLGISYNEQFF. The CDR3 DNA follows: TGTGCCAGCAGCCGCCCTTTGGGGATATCCTACAATGAGCAGTTCTTC.

The gene calls are TRBV12-3 or TRBV12-4 and TRBJ1-2; TRBD1 might be the D (5 bases). The V end was cut by 5 bases, the J end by 7 bases, with 17 bases between. The CDR3 spans 14 residues. This CDR3 reads CASSVYGREGGYTF. The CDR3, as DNA: TGTGCCAGCAGTGTATATGGCAGGGAGGGTGGCTACACCTTC.

In this sample, this clonotype turned up a few times. The chain employs TRBV7-9 and TRBJ2-3, with 7 bases that match TRBD2. The length of the CDR3 is 16 residues. J lost 3 bases, V lost 10 bases, and 16 bases had no gene match. The germline V gene encodes CDR1 SEHNR and CDR2 FQNEAQ (reference sequence). The CDR3 bases are TGTGCCAACTTACCGGAAGGCGGGGGTGGTACAGATACGCAGTATTTT. Its protein is CANLPEGGGGTDTQYF.

The rearrangement uses TRBV6-5 and TRBJ1-4; D is perhaps TRBD1 (5 bases). Trimming stripped 5 bases from V and 3 bases from J, with 16 bases between. Germline CDR1 and CDR2: MNHEY and SVGAGI. The length of the CDR3 is 16 residues. The CDR3 loop is CASSRVGTASNEKLFF. As DNA, the CDR3 is TGTGCCAGCAGTCGCGTTGGGACGGCGTCTAATGAAAAACTGTTTTTT.

In its sample, this clonotype was seen a few times. The chain couples TRBV5-1 to TRBJ1-1, with D hard to call. This CDR3 spans 11 amino acids. The germline V gene encodes CDR1 SGHRS and CDR2 YFSETQ. Trimming cost V 5 bases and J 3 bases, with 5 bases left between them. In DNA form, the CDR3 reads TGCGCCAGCAGGGTAGACACTGAAGCTTTCTTT. Translated, it gives CASRVDTEAFF.

This clonotype was found a few times. The chain couples TRBV6-4 to TRBJ1-1; 7 bases align to TRBD1. CDR1 is MRHNA, CDR2 SNTAGT, per germline. With V trimmed by 6 bases and J by 3 bases, 7 bases remained unmatched. The CDR3 extends over 14 amino acids. The CDR3 loop reads CASRVTGEYTEAFF. CDR3 nucleotide sequence: TGTGCCAGCAGGGTCACAGGGGAGTACACTGAAGCTTTCTTT.